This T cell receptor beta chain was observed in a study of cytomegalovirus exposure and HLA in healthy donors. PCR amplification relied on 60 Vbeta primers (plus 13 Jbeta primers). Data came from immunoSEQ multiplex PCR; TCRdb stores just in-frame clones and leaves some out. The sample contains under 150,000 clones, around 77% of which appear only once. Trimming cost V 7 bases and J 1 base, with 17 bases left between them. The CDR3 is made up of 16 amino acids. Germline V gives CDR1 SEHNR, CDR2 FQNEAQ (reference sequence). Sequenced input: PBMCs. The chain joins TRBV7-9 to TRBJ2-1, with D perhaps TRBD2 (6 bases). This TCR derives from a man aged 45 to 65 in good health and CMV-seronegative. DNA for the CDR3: TGTGCCAGCAACGCCATCGGGGGAACGTCCTACAATGAGCAGTTCTTC. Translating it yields CASNAIGGTSYNEQFF.